This T cell receptor beta chain was sequenced during a study of T cell responses to AZD1222 COVID-19 vaccine. As for the study in general: Second-dose intervals near 4 or 12 weeks were combined. Study observations and caveats: Donors skewed white British and female; clonal diversity was possibly underestimated. Scientists sampled the repertoires only once the peak T cell response had passed.

On this clone: Antigen: not known.

Data came from immunoSEQ multiplex PCR; TCRdb stores just in-frame clones and leaves some out. The sample shows 90,000 to 120,000 clones, 91% of them seen only once. The CDR3 length is 14 residues. Trimming stripped 5 bases from V and 5 bases from J, with 14 bases between. Per germline, CDR1 SGHTS and CDR2 YDEGEE. Specimen: peripheral blood, collected on day 0 of AZD1222 vaccination. This TCR derives from an adult in good health. V gene TRBV5-8 combines with J gene TRBJ2-1; D remains ambiguous. This chain's CDR3 is CASRVGTSHNEQFF. The CDR3 DNA sequence: TGTGCCAGCAGGGTGGGTACCTCGCACAATGAGCAGTTCTTC.